This T cell receptor beta chain was recovered during a study of shared clonotypes between healthy human individuals. Findings and limits, study-wide: Owing to a small donor count, the genetic and exposure-history diversity represented was limited.

Remarks on this clone: The antigen is not known.

An even split of each subset's genomic DNA across several immunoSEQ plates was performed. Sequenced by immunoSEQ multiplex PCR; TCRdb stores in-frame clones only, minus some. Among 600,000 to 750,000 clones, roughly 72% were seen once, and the ten largest hold 1.8%. CDR1 LNHDA and CDR2 SQIVND come from the germline V gene (reference sequence). CDR3 length equals 16 residues. The V and J ends lost 5 bases and 0 bases respectively, with 14 bases between them. This clonotype was obtained from a woman in her 30s in good health. The chain joins TRBV19 to TRBJ2-4; D remains ambiguous. Sequencing input: memory CD4+ T cells sorted from blood. Subset noted: CD45RA-negative fraction. The CDR3: CASSAKDTLAKNIQYF. In nucleotides, the CDR3 is TGTGCCAGTAGTGCGAAGGATACCCTAGCCAAAAACATTCAGTACTTC.